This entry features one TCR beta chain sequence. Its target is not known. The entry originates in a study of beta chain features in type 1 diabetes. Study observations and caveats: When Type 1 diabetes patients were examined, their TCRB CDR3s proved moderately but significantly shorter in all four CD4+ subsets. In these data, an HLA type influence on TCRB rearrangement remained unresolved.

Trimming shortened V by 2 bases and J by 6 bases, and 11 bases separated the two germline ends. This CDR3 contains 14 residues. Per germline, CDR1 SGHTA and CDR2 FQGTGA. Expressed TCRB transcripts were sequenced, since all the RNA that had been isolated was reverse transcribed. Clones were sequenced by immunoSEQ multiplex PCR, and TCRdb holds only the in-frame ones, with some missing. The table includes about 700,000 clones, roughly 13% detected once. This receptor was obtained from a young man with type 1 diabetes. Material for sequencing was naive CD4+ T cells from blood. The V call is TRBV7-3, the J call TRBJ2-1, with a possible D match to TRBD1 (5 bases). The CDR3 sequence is CASSLLGDRNEQFF. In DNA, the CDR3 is TGTGCCAGCAGCTTATTAGGGGATCGCAATGAGCAGTTCTTC.